This T cell receptor beta chain was recorded in a study of T cells in Graves' hyperthyroidism and ophthalmopathy. This clonotype has a count of ten or more. The antigen remains unidentified. Study-wide results and caveats: Most expanded thyroid clonotypes above 0.001 recurred in blood.

Germline V gives CDR1 MDHEN, CDR2 SYDVKM. The V gene end was trimmed by 2 bases and the J gene end by 6 bases; junction bases not matched to a gene: 5. The CDR3 extends over 14 amino acids. Amplification of TCR beta CDR3 regions used RNA as the template. The study used the HTBI primer set for a first-round RT-PCR of the TCR CDR3. From the multiplex PCR reads, TCRdb called clonotypes with MiXCR, one entry per CDR3 protein. The repertoire includes a few hundred thousand distinct CDR3 sequences, 15% to 19% of them detected once, and about 7% sits in the top ten. The study left out patients who had uncontrolled infection, other autoimmune disease, pregnancy or lactation.

The TCR comes from a woman in her twenties or thirties with Graves' hyperthyroidism. J is TRBJ2-7 and V is TRBV28, with 9 bases aligning to TRBD1. Sequenced input: blood. This CDR3 is CASSLGQGLGEQYF. The CDR3 coding sequence is TGTGCCAGCAGTTTAGGACAGGGGTTGGGCGAGCAGTACTTC. Full variable domain (remainder filled in from reference TRBV28 and TRBJ2-7): DVKVTQSSRYLVKRTGEKVFLECVQDMDHENMFWYRQDPGLGLRLIYFSYDVKMKEKGDIPEGYSVSREKKERFSLILESASTNQTSMYLCASSLGQGLGEQYFGPGTRLTVT.